This record looks at one TCR beta chain sequence and its context. No cognate antigen has been identified for it. Base qualities are not at hand, and no much larger clone is one base apart. This entry comes from a study of cytomegalovirus exposure and HLA in healthy donors (dated by TCRdb to about 2017). Some background on the complete study: An earlier analysis of some 620 of the donors reported 276 Gb of sequence data and 90 million to 120 million unique TCR beta sequences obtained from about 170 million T cells. An early release covering approximately 600 HLA-typed donors comprised about 310 gigabases of sequencing data and 85 million to 100 million unique TCR sequences. Of the 300 to 450 genotyped donors, 75% to 85% were placed in the genetic ancestry cluster associated with self-reported Caucasian donors. The study was designed to test whether signatures of past pathogen exposure could be identified by cataloging public T cell receptors. The study profiled the T cell repertoires of 666 subjects by immunosequencing and related them to cytomegalovirus serostatus. Besides the first cohort of some 670 subjects, a separate validation cohort made up of roughly 130 different subjects was used. To predict cytomegalovirus infection status, the study brought together high-throughput TCR immunosequencing, statistical association of individual TCRs with disease status, and machine learning. A later analysis re-examined previously published TCR beta repertoires from hundreds of donors and added high-resolution HLA genotyping to investigate patterns of TCR occurrence. Rather than drawing on any new phenotypic data, the later analysis identified candidate immune exposures from TCR beta sequences and the way those sequences occurred across donors. To decide whether each TCR beta V gene segment behaved as functional or pseudogenic, an earlier analysis of approximately 590 of the donors relied on high-throughput TCR beta sequencing. Donor age, sex, ethnicity and CMV serostatus were compiled together with the repertoire data. Genome-wide SNP genotypes for about 60% of the roughly 670 donors were used in a later genetic analysis, which treated that subset as a discovery cohort. All discovery cohort repertoires had been generated using a single sequencing platform. HLA typing covered class I and class II loci at four-digit resolution. The number of donors typed differed by locus, with about 629-630 for A, B, C, DRB1 and DQB1, approximately 500 for DQA1, 600 to 610 for DPA1, and under 490 for DPB1. Because of strong linkage in the cohort, 5 or 6 DR-DQ haplotypes were treated as single units for association and clustering. On average, about 240,000 unique TCR beta nucleotide sequences were sequenced per donor among 350 to 400 genotyped donors of the cohort, with about 17% of those sequences being non-productive. The paper's findings and limits, for the study overall: The classifier was reported to diagnose cytomegalovirus status with high specificity and sensitivity in both the original cohort and the validation cohort. The sequencing pipeline was judged likely to have produced a cluster of highly shared sequence variants as a technical artifact. An association between a missense DCLRE1C variant and V-gene and J-gene trimming of TCR beta chains was found in a later genetic analysis and replicated in an independent cohort. The 87-base-pair reads could not distinguish some IMGT-functional V segments, including TRBV6-2 and TRBV6-3, so those segments were excluded. In an earlier analysis of about 600 of the donors, most TCR beta V segments appeared in productive rearrangements about 87% or about 30% of the time, broadly matching IMGT annotations. In vitro tests confirmed that three of the cytomegalovirus-associated TCR beta chains recognize cytomegalovirus antigens. Linkage disequilibrium might explain the correlated functional status among segregating V segments, but an unknown experimental factor could not be ruled out. In a later genetic analysis, fewer N-insertions in productive TCRs were reported among donors in an Asian-associated ancestry cluster than the roughly 670-donor mean. A later analysis found that most CMV-associated TCR beta chains appeared HLA-restricted, with HLA associations seemingly driven largely by CMV exposure. According to a later analysis, parvovirus B19, influenza, CMV and Epstein-Barr virus appeared linked to several top co-occurrence clusters. The authors suggested that the approach could potentially be generalized to other disease states and immunological phenotypes. The study listed 164 TCR beta chains as associated with cytomegalovirus. The earlier analysis of 587 of the donors excluded around 17 rarely observed V segments, including chromosome 9 orphons, because counts were too low. A later analysis found that TCR association rates varied across HLA loci, with DRB1 alleles showing the most associated TCRs and HLA-C alleles the fewest. A further reported finding was that TCR beta sequences accurately predicted the HLA-A and HLA-B alleles for most subjects in the first cohort. Because HLA typing was missing for some donors at each locus, association tests included only the typed subset. Most TCR sequences were seen in very few donors, while some public TCRs were found in many individuals. Only TCR beta chains were sequenced in this cohort, and the absence of alpha or paired-chain data limited detectable features. A later analysis associated 17,000 or so TCR beta sequences with specific HLA alleles at a false discovery rate of 0.05. A later analysis found that HLA-associated TCR beta chains were more clonally expanded and had lower generation probabilities than equally common non-associated chains. The only immune exposure information available for the cohort was CMV serostatus. Roughly uniform sequencing depth across donors was assumed in presence/absence analyses, although this assumption may not hold. When HLA alleles, especially DR and DQ, strongly co-occurred, attributing TCR associations to individual alleles was difficult.

The cohort consisted of hundreds of healthy bone marrow donors. All cohort members were sampled while nominally healthy, although unrecorded immune exposures were likely present. The donor tested CMV seronegative, placing the donor among the 350 or so seronegative members of the cohort. Every donor gave a peripheral blood sample, and the peripheral blood mononuclear cells from that sample were used for TCR beta sequencing. Genomic DNA was extracted from the blood cell samples with the Qiagen DNeasy Blood Extraction Kit. CDR1 SGHVS and CDR2 FQNEAQ were looked up in the germline V gene. The CDR3 has 15 amino acids, counting the end cysteine and phenylalanine. Only the CDR3 portion is preserved as DNA: 45 bases, with reading frame beginning at the first base. Clipping removes 5 bases from V and 0 bases from J, with 4 as the unmatched junction base count. Library preparation used the immunoSEQ multiplex PCR assay. For the multiplex PCR, a mixture combining 60 forward primers for TCR Vbeta segments and 13 reverse primers for TCR Jbeta segments was used. Amplification of the CDR3 region of rearranged TCR beta genes was performed with a multiplex PCR assay on genomic DNA. Amplified TCR beta libraries were sequenced as 87-base-pair reads on the Illumina HiSeq System. Turning to the authors' computational methods: A later analysis tallied roughly 80 million unique TCR beta chains across the approximately 670 repertoires, and approximately 9.9 million of those chains were shared by two or more donors. A nearest-neighbor algorithm error-corrected the raw reads and collapsed the reads into unique sequences, merging closely related sequences to remove PCR and sequencing errors. Alignment of CDR3 sequences to IMGT reference sequences was used to assign V, D and J gene segments. For a sequence to be retained, a match of at least six nucleotides to both a V gene segment and a J gene segment was required. Rearrangements were called productive when the CDR3 lacked stop codons and stayed in frame with V and J; all others were non-productive. CDR3 was defined according to IMGT convention as the region running from the second conserved V-encoded cysteine to the conserved J-encoded phenylalanine. The earlier analysis of some 580 of the donors excluded any sequence lacking an unambiguous match to a single V gene segment. An earlier analysis of fewer than 750 of the donors classified V segments as functional when productive rearrangements were above 56.7% and as segregating when the standard deviation between donors was above 5%. A statistical classification framework was developed to diagnose cytomegalovirus status using the catalog of TCR beta chain sequences. A later analysis assigned V and J genes by comparing TCR nucleotide sequences with IMGT/GENE-DB human TR gene sequences. Using the TCRdist pipeline, a later analysis assigned CDR3 sequences along with most-parsimonious VDJ recombination scenarios. A later analysis defined each TCR beta chain by its CDR3 amino acid sequence plus V-gene family, and excluded reads lacking a unique V-gene family. As a way to deal with suspected cross-contamination and a sequencing artifact, a later analysis dropped 450 to 700 nucleotide sequences that were highly shared and had low generation probability. A later analysis calculated a clonal expansion index for each public chain from normalized within-repertoire ranks of inferred template counts. In a later analysis, generation probabilities were computed with a VDJ recombination model fitted to out-of-frame rearrangements, and the resulting probabilities were checked against IGoR. Hypergeometric tests were used in a later analysis to score TCR-TCR, TCR-HLA and TCR-CMV co-occurrence, with a repertoire-size bias correction applied to the TCR pairs. In a later analysis, false discovery rates were estimated by permuting HLA or CMV assignments 20 times. A later analysis grouped co-occurring TCRs with DBSCAN, adding TCRdist sequence similarity when clustering within HLA-allele-positive subsets. Repertoires with fewer than 30,000 or more than 120,000 public chains, plus five repertoires with anomalous nucleotide sharing, were excluded from co-occurrence clustering. The table comes from immuneACCESS by way of TCRdb, which keeps in-frame sequences with V and J called. Part of the clones is missing from these tables; in studies checked, under half for an unresolved V gene and the rest for unknown reasons. V, J and clone size reflect that table, while D and trimming were determined from the DNA. The sample table records about 180,000 clones; around four fifths of these occur just once. Approximately 1.3% of the sample rests with the top ten.

The receptor was isolated from a man younger than 30 in good health and CMV-seronegative. The sample was PBMCs. The chain is encoded by TRBV7-8 joined to TRBJ2-3; 8 bases in the middle match TRBD1. CDR3 reads: CASSPRTGSTDTQYF. The sequence in DNA is TGTGCCAGCAGCCCTCGGACAGGGAGCACAGATACGCAGTATTTT.